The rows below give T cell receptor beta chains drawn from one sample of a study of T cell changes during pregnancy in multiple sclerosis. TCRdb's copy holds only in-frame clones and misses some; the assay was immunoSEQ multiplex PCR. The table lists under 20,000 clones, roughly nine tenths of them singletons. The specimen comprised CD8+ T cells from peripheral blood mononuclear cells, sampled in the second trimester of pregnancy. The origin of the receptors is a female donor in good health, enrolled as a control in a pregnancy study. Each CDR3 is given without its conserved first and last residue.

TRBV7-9 ASSFSLPPNPSSYNEQF
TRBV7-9 ASSSRLGGNEQF
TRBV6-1 ASSEVGGTGNEQF
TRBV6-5 ASSSPRGPDTQY
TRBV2 ASSDLRGAGGGETQY
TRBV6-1 ASSEAGGEQY
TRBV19 ASSVTGTSPGLGEQY
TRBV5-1 ASSNPGSYEQY
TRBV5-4 ASSPTGGDSLRGYT
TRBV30 AWTGKLTDTQY
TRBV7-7 ASSLPGAKNIQY
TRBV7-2 ASSLERGYYNEQF
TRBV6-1 ASSEGVAGGASYEQY
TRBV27 ASKPGLAGYEQY
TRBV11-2 ASSVLSSGFYEQY
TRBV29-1 SVDGTSGRQKLETQY
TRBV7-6 ASSSSGSYNEQF
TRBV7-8 ASSSRGGGHETQY
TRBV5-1 ASSADSSNEQF
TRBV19 ASSILAGEGKDTQY
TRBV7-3 ASSVEYRVEQYSGNTIY
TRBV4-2 ASSQDREGSNTGELF
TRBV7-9 ASSPGTVSWDTQY
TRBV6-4 ASSDHPGQGGNEQF
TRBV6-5 ASSYSGLAGGGEQF
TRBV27 ASSPLGQGDYGYT
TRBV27 ASSSRGGQGWYEQY
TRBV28 ASSFPFWQDDSYEQY
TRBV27 ASSFLGQY
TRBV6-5 ASKGGRGTDTQY
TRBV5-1 ASKASRGKTDTQY
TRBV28 ASSGGHLLEQY
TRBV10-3 AILGEGGTDTQY
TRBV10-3 AIMGQGETDGNTIY
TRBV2 ASSGDRGETQY
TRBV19 ASSARGAVYNEQF
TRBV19 ASSPGAYEQY
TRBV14 ASSQESEGYPEAF
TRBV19 ASSITGRRGLNEQF
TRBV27 ASRGGGPSSYNEQF
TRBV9 ASTLAEGEQF
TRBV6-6 ASSYAAGGSNYGYT
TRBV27 ASSLRNEQF
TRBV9 ASSVLVGPTYEQY
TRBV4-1 ASSQGGGLTEAF
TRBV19 ASSDGWNEQF